This TCR beta chain was sequenced in a study of cytomegalovirus exposure and HLA in healthy donors. PCR primers comprised 60 Vbeta and 13 Jbeta primers. Clones were sequenced by immunoSEQ multiplex PCR, and TCRdb holds only the in-frame ones, with some missing. The sample lists 100,000 to 130,000 clones, 74% seen once, with about 15% in the top ten. The germline V and J ends were trimmed by 7 bases and 3 bases, with 16 bases remaining between them. The germline CDR1 and CDR2 sequences are MNHNS and SASEGT. There are 14 residues in the CDR3. This clone was seen a few times. The TCR sequence derives from a woman aged 40 to 49 in good health and CMV-seropositive. The rearrangement joins TRBV6-1 to TRBJ2-7; possible D gene TRBD2, 5 bases. Sample: PBMCs. In nucleotides, the CDR3 is TGTGCCAGCATTCTGGAGGTTATGAGCTACGAGCAGTACTTC. It translates to CASILEVMSYEQYF.